This T cell receptor beta chain was found in a study of blood T cell repertoires in COVID-19. Study in general: From the United States, Italy and Spain came samples of acute and convalescent COVID-19. From T cells, B-cell-depleted T cells, or PBMCs came the material, which was cDNA or gDNA.

Per the germline V gene, CDR1 is MNHNS and CDR2 is SASEGT. The CDR3 has 18 amino acids. Unmatched junction bases numbered 1, after V lost 0 bases and J lost 1 base. Under the authors' procedure: Amplified reference gene primers provided the basis for estimating nucleated cell counts. Clones were sequenced by immunoSEQ multiplex PCR, and TCRdb holds only the in-frame ones, with some missing. The D gene and trimming were derived from the DNA, and the V and J assignments and clone size from that table. The sample lists approximately 200,000 clones; approximately 83% were seen once. The sequenced material came from peripheral blood. V gene TRBV6-1 combines with J gene TRBJ2-2, with 14 positions matching TRBD2. The receptor was derived from a woman aged 60-70 years with acute or convalescent COVID-19. CDR3 region: CASSEAGLAGGNTGELFF. In DNA form, the CDR3 reads TGTGCCAGCAGTGAAGCCGGACTAGCGGGGGGGAACACCGGGGAGCTGTTTTTT.